The text below deals with one T cell receptor beta chain. As yet, its antigen is unknown. The data originate from a study of cytomegalovirus exposure and HLA in healthy donors. Points from the study as a whole: Likely technical artifact: a cluster of highly shared sequence variants. Immune exposure information comprised only CMV serostatus. DRB1 had the most TCR associations and HLA-C the fewest, a later analysis found, with rates varying by HLA locus.

The PCR had 60 Vbeta and 13 Jbeta primers. Libraries were prepared by immunoSEQ multiplex PCR; TCRdb keeps only in-frame clonotypes and omits some of them. The profile shows some 160,000 clones, 65% to 80% of them singletons. The V end was cut by 1 base, the J end by 1 base, with 15 bases between. This CDR3 is 17 amino acids long. Germline values: CDR1 SEHNR, CDR2 FQNEAQ (reference sequence). The TCR was taken from a woman aged 25 to 39 in good health and CMV-seronegative. The sample comprised PBMCs. V usage is TRBV7-9 and J usage is TRBJ2-3, with D possibly matching TRBD1 (5 bases). CDR3 protein: CASSLVVRAEGTDTQYF. The DNA of the CDR3 is TGTGCCAGCAGCTTAGTAGTCAGGGCCGAGGGCACAGATACGCAGTATTTT.